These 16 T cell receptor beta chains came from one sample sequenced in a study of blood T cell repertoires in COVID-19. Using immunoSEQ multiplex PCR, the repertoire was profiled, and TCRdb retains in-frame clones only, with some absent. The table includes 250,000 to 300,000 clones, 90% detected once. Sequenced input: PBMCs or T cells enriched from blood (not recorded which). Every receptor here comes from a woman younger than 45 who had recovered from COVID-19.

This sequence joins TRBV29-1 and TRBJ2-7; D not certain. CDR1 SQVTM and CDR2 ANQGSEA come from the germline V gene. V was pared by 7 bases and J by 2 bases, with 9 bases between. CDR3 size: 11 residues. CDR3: CSAYVTYEQYF. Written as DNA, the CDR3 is TGCAGCGCCTACGTAACCTACGAGCAGTACTTC.

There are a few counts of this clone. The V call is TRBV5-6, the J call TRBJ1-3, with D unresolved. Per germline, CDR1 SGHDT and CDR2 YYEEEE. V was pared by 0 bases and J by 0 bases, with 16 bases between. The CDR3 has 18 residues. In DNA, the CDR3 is TGTGCCAGCAGCTTGGTCGGTGGCGGCCTTTTCTCTGGAAACACCATATATTTT. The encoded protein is CASSLVGGGLFSGNTIYF. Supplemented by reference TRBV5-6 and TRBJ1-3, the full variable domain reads DAGVTQSPTHLIKTRGQQVTLRCSPKSGHDTVSWYQQALGQGPQFIFQYYEEEERQRGNFPDRFSGHQFPNYSSELNVNALLLGDSALYLCASSLVGGGLFSGNTIYFGEGSWLTVV.

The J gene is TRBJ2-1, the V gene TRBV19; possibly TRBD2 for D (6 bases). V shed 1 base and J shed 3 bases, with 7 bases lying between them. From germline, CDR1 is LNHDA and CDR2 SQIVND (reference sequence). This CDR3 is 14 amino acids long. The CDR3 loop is CASSIGAGYNEQFF. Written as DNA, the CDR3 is TGTGCCAGTAGTATAGGAGCGGGCTACAATGAGCAGTTCTTC.

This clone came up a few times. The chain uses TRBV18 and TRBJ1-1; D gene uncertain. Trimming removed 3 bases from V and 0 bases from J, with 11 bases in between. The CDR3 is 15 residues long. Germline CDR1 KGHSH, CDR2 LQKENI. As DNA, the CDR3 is TGTGCCAGCTCACCCCGAATGGAGGTGAACACTGAAGCTTTCTTT. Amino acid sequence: CASSPRMEVNTEAFF.

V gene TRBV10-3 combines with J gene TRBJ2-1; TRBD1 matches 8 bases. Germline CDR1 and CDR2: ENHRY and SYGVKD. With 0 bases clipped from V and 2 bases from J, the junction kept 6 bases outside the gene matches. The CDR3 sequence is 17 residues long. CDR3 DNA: TGTGCCATCAGTGAGTCGAAGATCAGGGGGCCCTACAATGAGCAGTTCTTC. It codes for CAISESKIRGPYNEQFF.

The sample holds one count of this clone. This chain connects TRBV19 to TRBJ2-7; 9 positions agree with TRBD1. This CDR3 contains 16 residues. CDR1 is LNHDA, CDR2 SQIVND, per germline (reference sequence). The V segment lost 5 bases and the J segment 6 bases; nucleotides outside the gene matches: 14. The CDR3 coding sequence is TGTGCCAGTAGTGAGCGACAGGGGGTGTTGCCAAGCGAGCAGTACTTC. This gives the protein CASSERQGVLPSEQYF.

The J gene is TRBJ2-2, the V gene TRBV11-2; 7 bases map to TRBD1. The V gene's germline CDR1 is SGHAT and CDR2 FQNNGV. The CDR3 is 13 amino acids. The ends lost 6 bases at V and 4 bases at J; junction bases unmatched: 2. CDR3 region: CASRTGITGELFF. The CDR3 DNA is TGTGCCAGCAGGACAGGGATCACCGGGGAGCTGTTTTTT.

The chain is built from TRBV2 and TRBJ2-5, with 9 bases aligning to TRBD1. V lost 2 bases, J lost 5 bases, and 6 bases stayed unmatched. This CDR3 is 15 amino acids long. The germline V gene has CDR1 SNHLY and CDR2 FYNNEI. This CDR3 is CASSERTGGKETQYF. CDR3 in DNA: TGTGCCAGCAGTGAACGAACAGGGGGCAAGGAGACCCAGTACTTC.

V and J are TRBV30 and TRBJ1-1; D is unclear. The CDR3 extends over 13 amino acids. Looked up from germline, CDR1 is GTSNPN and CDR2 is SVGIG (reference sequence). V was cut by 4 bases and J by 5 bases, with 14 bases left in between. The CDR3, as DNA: TGTGCCTGGAACTCCGGTCGAGAAACTGAAGCTTTCTTT. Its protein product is CAWNSGRETEAFF.

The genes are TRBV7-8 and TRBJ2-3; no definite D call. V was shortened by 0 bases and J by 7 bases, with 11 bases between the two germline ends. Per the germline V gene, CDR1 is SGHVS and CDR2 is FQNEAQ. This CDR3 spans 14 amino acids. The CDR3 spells CASSLAGPENTQYF. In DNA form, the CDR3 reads TGTGCCAGCAGCTTAGCCGGCCCGGAGAATACGCAGTATTTT.

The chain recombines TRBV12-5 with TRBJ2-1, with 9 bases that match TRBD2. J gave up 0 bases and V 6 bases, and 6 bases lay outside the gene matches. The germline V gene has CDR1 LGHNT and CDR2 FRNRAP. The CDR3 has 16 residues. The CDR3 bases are TGTGCTAGTGGGGGACGTAGCGGGAGCTCCTACAATGAGCAGTTCTTC. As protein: CASGGRSGSSYNEQFF.

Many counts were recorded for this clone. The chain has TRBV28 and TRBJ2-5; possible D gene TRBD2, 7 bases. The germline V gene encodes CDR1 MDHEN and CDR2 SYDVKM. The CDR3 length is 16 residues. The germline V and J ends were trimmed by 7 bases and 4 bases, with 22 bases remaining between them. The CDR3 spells CASTLRGAGVGETQYF. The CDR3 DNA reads TGTGCCAGCACCCTCAGGGGTGCGGGAGTAGGAGAGACCCAGTACTTC.

The CDR3 nucleotides are TGCGCCAGCAGCCAAGATCAGGGGGTTCGGACTGAAGCTTTCTTT. Its translation is CASSQDQGVRTEAFF. The chain employs TRBV4-3 and TRBJ1-1; TRBD1 matches at 7 bases. Germline CDR1 and CDR2: LGHNA and YSLEER. CDR3 size: 15 residues. Unmatched junction bases numbered 6, after V lost 0 bases and J lost 5 bases.

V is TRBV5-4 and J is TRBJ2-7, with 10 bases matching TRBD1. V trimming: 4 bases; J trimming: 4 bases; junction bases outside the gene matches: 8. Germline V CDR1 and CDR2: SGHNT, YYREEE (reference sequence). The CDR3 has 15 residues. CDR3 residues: CASSTYRDRGYEQYF. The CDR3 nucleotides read TGTGCCAGCAGCACCTACCGGGACAGGGGATACGAGCAGTACTTC.

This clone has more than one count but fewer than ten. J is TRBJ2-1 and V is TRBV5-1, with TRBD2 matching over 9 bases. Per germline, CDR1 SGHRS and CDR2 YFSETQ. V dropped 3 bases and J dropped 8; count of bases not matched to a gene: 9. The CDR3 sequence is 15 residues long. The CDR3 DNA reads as TGCGCCAGCAGCTCCGGGAGCGGGAGGACCTATGAGCAGTTCTTC. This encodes CASSSGSGRTYEQFF.

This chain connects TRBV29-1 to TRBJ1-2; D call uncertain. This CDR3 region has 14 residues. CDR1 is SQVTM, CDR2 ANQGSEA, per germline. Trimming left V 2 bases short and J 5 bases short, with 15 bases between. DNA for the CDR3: TGCAGCGTTGAACTTGCACCGTTGCGGTATGGCTACACCTTC. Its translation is CSVELAPLRYGYTF. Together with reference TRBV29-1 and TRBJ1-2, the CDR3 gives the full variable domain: SAVISQKPSRDICQRGTSLTIQCQVDSQVTMMFWYRQQPGQSLTLIATANQGSEATYESGFVIDKFPISRPNLTFSTLTVSNMSPEDSSIYLCSVELAPLRYGYTFGSGTRLTVV.